Below are 8 T cell receptor beta chains sequenced from a single sample in a study of T cell repertoires in cytomegalovirus infection. MiXCR was run by TCRdb on the reads, yielding one entry per CDR3 protein. The profile covers roughly 320,000 distinct CDR3 sequences, with 9.5% appearing a single time and roughly 4% taken by the ten largest. The specimen sequenced was PBMCs. Receptors originate from a human donor in good health (CMV status not recorded). Some clones in this sample may be carry-over from other donors' samples.

This clonotype came up many times. The gene calls are TRBV20-1 and TRBJ2-7; D unclear. Germline CDR1 DFQATT, CDR2 SNEGSKA (reference sequence). This CDR3 is 12 amino acids long. Trimming cost V 6 bases and J 0 bases, with 9 bases left between them. CDR3 DNA sequence: TGCAGTGCCCCTATGATCTCCTACGAGCAGTACTTC. Encoded protein: CSAPMISYEQYF.

The table lists this clonotype with many counts. J is TRBJ2-1 and V is TRBV7-2; no clear D. Germline CDR1 reads SGHTA; CDR2 reads FQGNSA. The V end was cut by 2 bases, the J end by 2 bases, with 10 bases between. The CDR3 contains 15 residues. The CDR3 sequence: CASSLSVGTYNEQFF. The CDR3 region has the DNA TGTGCCAGCAGCTTATCCGTTGGGACCTACAATGAGCAGTTCTTC.

Ten or more counts support this clonotype. V usage is TRBV7-3 and J usage is TRBJ1-1; a weak D match, TRBD1 (6 bases). The CDR3 spans 13 residues. V was clipped by 4 bases and J by 1 base, with 7 bases between them. Germline values: CDR1 SGHTA, CDR2 FQGTGA. This chain's CDR3 is CASSSTGNTEAFF. The CDR3 DNA is TGTGCCAGCAGCTCGACAGGGAACACTGAAGCTTTCTTT.

This rearrangement joins TRBV5-1 to TRBJ2-1; TRBD2 aligns across 10 bases. CDR1 and CDR2 (germline): SGHRS, YFSETQ. The CDR3 sequence is 16 residues long. J lost 3 bases, V lost 5 bases, and 8 bases had no gene match. DNA for the CDR3: TGCGCCAGCAGTGTCACGCTAGCGGGAGACTACAATGAGCAGTTCTTC. It codes for CASSVTLAGDYNEQFF.

This clonotype was found a few times. CDR3 sequence reads: CASSVEDRAVSGANVLTF. DNA for the CDR3: TGTGCCAGCAGCGTAGAGGACAGGGCCGTTTCTGGGGCCAACGTCCTGACTTTC. The V call is TRBV7-9, the J call TRBJ2-6; TRBD1 matches at 8 bases. The V segment lost 5 bases and the J segment 1 base; nucleotides outside the gene matches: 10. This CDR3 is built from 18 residues. Germline CDR1 reads SEHNR; CDR2 reads FQNEAQ (reference sequence).

The rearrangement links TRBV7-2 to TRBJ2-3; D remains ambiguous. Per the germline V gene, CDR1 is SGHTA and CDR2 is FQGNSA. This CDR3 contains 13 residues. V was clipped by 8 bases and J by 2 bases, with 11 bases between them. The CDR3 nucleotides are TGTGCCAGCTTAAGTTGGATCACAGATACGCAGTATTTT. Translation gives CASLSWITDTQYF.

This clonotype was recorded a few times. The V call is TRBV7-2, the J call TRBJ1-5; TRBD1 is a possible D gene (6 bases). The CDR3 is 14 residues long. V lost 4 bases and J 7 bases, leaving 14 bases between the germline ends. Germline V gives CDR1 SGHTA, CDR2 FQGNSA. CDR3 in DNA: TGTGCCAGCAGCTCTCAGGGGCAAGGCCAGCCCCAGCATTTT. It yields the protein CASSSQGQGQPQHF.

This clonotype was seen repeatedly, ten times or more. The chain links TRBV12-3 or TRBV12-4 to TRBJ2-3; TRBD1 agrees at 10 bases. There are 17 residues in the CDR3. Trimming cost V 0 bases and J 2 bases; bases outside gene matches: 5. The CDR3 nucleotides are TGTGCCAGCAGTTTAGCGCTGGGGACAGGGGACACAGATACGCAGTATTTT. Translated: CASSLALGTGDTDTQYF.